The 23 T cell receptor beta chains given below trace back to one sample, sequenced in a study of cytomegalovirus exposure and HLA in healthy donors. The study ran its PCR with 60 Vbeta and 13 Jbeta primers. Data came from immunoSEQ multiplex PCR; TCRdb stores just in-frame clones and leaves some out. The sample contains about 120,000 clones, 55% to 65% of which appear only once. Material: PBMCs. Every receptor here comes from a woman aged 35 to 49 in good health and CMV-seropositive.

The rearrangement uses TRBV28 and TRBJ2-5, with D perhaps TRBD1 (6 bases). CDR3 length: 16 residues. Between the trimmed V and J ends, which lost 2 bases and 5 bases, there was a span of 18 bases. Germline loops: CDR1 MDHEN, CDR2 SYDVKM. The DNA of the CDR3 is TGTGCCAGCAGTTTAATACTAGGGGGACCCGGGGAGACCCAGTACTTC. This encodes CASSLILGGPGETQYF.

The rearrangement joins TRBV7-9 to TRBJ2-3, with D unresolved. Germline CDR1 is SEHNR and CDR2 is FQNEAQ (reference sequence). V gave up 1 base and J gave up 6 bases, with 8 bases separating them. CDR3 length: 13 amino acids. The CDR3, as DNA: TGTGCCAGCAGCTTAGACGCGGTGGATACGCAGTATTTT. Its translation is CASSLDAVDTQYF.

In DNA, the CDR3 is TGCGCCAGCAGCCAAGATCGGACAGGGACCTACGAGCAGTACTTC. It yields the protein CASSQDRTGTYEQYF. This chain joins TRBV4-1 and TRBJ2-7, with 8 bases aligning to TRBD1. CDR1 MGHRA and CDR2 YSYEKL come from the germline V gene. The CDR3 contains 15 residues. V shed 0 bases, J shed 2 bases, and the junction held 3 bases outside the gene matches.

This clone turned up a few times. The chain joins TRBV5-6 to TRBJ2-7; 7 bases map to TRBD2. This CDR3 is 14 amino acids long. The junction had 5 bases not matched to a gene; V was cut back by 5 bases and J by 0 bases. CDR1 is SGHDT and CDR2 is YYEEEE in the germline V gene. CDR3 region: CASRILANSYEQYF. In nucleotides, the CDR3 is TGTGCCAGCAGAATACTAGCGAACTCCTACGAGCAGTACTTC.

This clone was seen only a few times. This chain connects TRBV7-8 to TRBJ1-1; no reliable D call. CDR3 length: 13 residues. The V end was cut by 5 bases, the J end by 8 bases, with 15 bases between. Germline CDR1 SGHVS, CDR2 FQNEAQ. The CDR3 here is CASSLREFGEAFF. The CDR3 coding sequence is TGTGCCAGCAGCCTCCGGGAATTCGGGGAAGCTTTCTTT.

In this sample, this clone turned up a few times. This sequence joins TRBV27 and TRBJ2-2, with 8 bases lining up with TRBD1. The CDR3 runs 15 residues. J gave up 5 bases and V 3 bases, and 5 bases lay outside the gene matches. The germline CDR1 and CDR2 sequences are MNHEY and SMNVEV (reference sequence). CDR3 in amino acids: CASSFGQGLTGELFF. The CDR3 DNA follows: TGTGCCAGCAGTTTCGGACAGGGTTTGACCGGGGAGCTGTTTTTT.

V gene TRBV5-1 combines with J gene TRBJ1-1, with D possibly matching TRBD1 (6 bases). CDR1 and CDR2 from the germline V gene are SGHRS and YFSETQ. The CDR3 length is 15 residues. V was cut by 3 bases and J by 1 base, with 13 bases left in between. This chain's CDR3 is CASSYTGGSNTEAFF. CDR3 in DNA: TGCGCCAGCAGCTATACGGGGGGCTCGAACACTGAAGCTTTCTTT.

The chain has TRBV19 and TRBJ1-2; 7 bases match TRBD1. This CDR3 has 15 amino acids. The germline gives CDR1 LNHDA, CDR2 SQIVND (reference sequence). J was trimmed by 10 bases and V by 3 bases; bases with no gene match: 14. CDR3 DNA: TGTGCCAGTAGTATCCCCCCCGGGACAGTGGATAACTACACCTTC. Encoded protein: CASSIPPGTVDNYTF.

The genes are TRBV30 and TRBJ2-1; 16 bases match TRBD2. The CDR3 is 16 residues long. Germline CDR1 GTSNPN, CDR2 SVGIG (reference sequence). J was trimmed by 10 bases and V by 3 bases; bases with no gene match: 9. This CDR3 is CAWSAGTSGRAREQFF. The CDR3 DNA sequence: TGTGCCTGGAGCGCCGGGACTAGCGGGAGGGCCAGAGAGCAGTTCTTC.

This clone was observed a single time. V usage is TRBV5-6 and J usage is TRBJ2-5, with D possibly being TRBD2 (5 bases). The DNA end favors TRBJ2-7, so the J call may be wrong. Germline V gene data show CDR1 as SGHDT and CDR2 as YYEEEE. This CDR3 comprises 16 residues. The CDR3, as DNA: TGTGCCAGCAGCCTGCAGACTATAGCTAGACCCTACGAGCAGTACTTC. This translates into CASSLQTIARPYEQYF.

The chain has TRBV19 and TRBJ2-5, with TRBD1 matching over 7 bases. The V gene end was trimmed by 8 bases and the J gene end by 3 bases; junction bases not matched to a gene: 6. The germline V gene encodes CDR1 LNHDA and CDR2 SQIVND (reference sequence). The CDR3 loop spans 13 amino acids. CDR3 sequence reads: CASGDRAKETQYF. The CDR3, as DNA: TGTGCCAGTGGAGACAGGGCCAAAGAGACCCAGTACTTC.

The chain's CDR3 is CASTLAGTGLSGANVLTF. The CDR3 region has the DNA TGTGCCAGTACCCTGGCGGGGACAGGTCTCTCTGGGGCCAACGTCCTGACTTTC. The chain links TRBV19 to TRBJ2-6; 8 bases are a match to TRBD1. The germline V gene encodes CDR1 LNHDA and CDR2 SQIVND (reference sequence). This CDR3 contains 18 residues. V shed 7 bases, J shed 0 bases, and the junction held 11 bases outside the gene matches.

The rearrangement links TRBV4-1 to TRBJ1-1; no clear D gene. The CDR3 is made up of 13 amino acids. V gave up 1 base and J gave up 5 bases, with 8 bases separating them. Germline V gene lookup returns CDR1 MGHRA and CDR2 YSYEKL. CDR3 region: CASSQGMATEAFF. In nucleotides, the CDR3 is TGCGCCAGCAGCCAAGGAATGGCAACTGAAGCTTTCTTT.

This clone was recorded once. The CDR3 here is CASSPSGVHTDTQYF. The DNA of the CDR3 is TGTGCCAGCAGTCCTAGCGGAGTCCACACAGATACGCAGTATTTT. The rearrangement uses TRBV28 and TRBJ2-3; 7 bases agree with TRBD2. The CDR3 loop spans 15 amino acids. V shed 5 bases, J shed 2 bases, and the junction held 7 bases outside the gene matches. Per the germline V gene, CDR1 is MDHEN and CDR2 is SYDVKM.

The J gene is TRBJ1-1, the V gene TRBV4-1; D remains ambiguous. Germline V CDR1 and CDR2: MGHRA, YSYEKL. The length of the CDR3 is 16 residues. The V gene lost 0 bases and the J gene lost 3 bases, with 14 bases spanning the gap. CDR3 residues: CASSQDRVLLDTEAFF. CDR3 nucleotide sequence: TGCGCCAGCAGCCAAGATCGGGTTCTTTTGGACACTGAAGCTTTCTTT.

The chain joins TRBV27 to TRBJ1-5, with D maybe TRBD1 (5 bases). The CDR3 runs to 14 residues. V was shortened by 3 bases and J by 7 bases, with 13 bases between the two germline ends. Germline V gives CDR1 MNHEY, CDR2 SMNVEV (reference sequence). CDR3 in amino acids: CASSLGRRGQPQHF. The CDR3 nucleotides are TGTGCCAGCAGTTTGGGGCGTCGTGGACAGCCCCAGCATTTT.

The chain is built from TRBV5-1 and TRBJ2-3; 7 positions match TRBD1. There are 16 residues in the CDR3. Germline V gene data show CDR1 as SGHRS and CDR2 as YFSETQ. V lost 2 bases, J lost 1 base, and 7 bases stayed unmatched. The CDR3 region is CASSFTSGGGTDTQYF. The CDR3 coding sequence is TGCGCCAGCAGCTTCACCTCAGGGGGTGGCACAGATACGCAGTATTTT.

This clone was recorded only once. A read error may account for a junction end that differs from germline. The J gene is TRBJ1-2, the V gene TRBV4-3; D is unclear. The CDR3 covers 15 residues. The germline V gene encodes CDR1 LGHNA and CDR2 YSLEER. CDR3 in amino acids: CASSPQVFGVYGYIF. Written as DNA, the CDR3 is TGCGCCAGCAGCCCTCAGGTGTTCGGGGTCTATGGCTACATCTTC.

This chain links TRBV28 with TRBJ1-4; 9 bases are a match to TRBD1. Germline values: CDR1 MDHEN, CDR2 SYDVKM. The J segment lost 6 bases and the V segment lost 5 bases, leaving 7 bases of the junction unmatched. The CDR3 has 15 amino acids. The CDR3 loop reads CASSPDRGVDEKLFF. The CDR3 DNA reads as TGTGCCAGCAGTCCCGACAGGGGGGTTGATGAAAAACTGTTTTTT.

The gene calls are TRBV19 and TRBJ2-6, with D unclear. Trimming took off 4 bases at V and 4 bases at J, with 8 bases between the two ends. Germline CDR1 LNHDA, CDR2 SQIVND (reference sequence). This CDR3 contains 14 residues. CDR3 DNA sequence: TGTGCCAGTAGTAGCGGTTCGGGGGCCAACGTCCTGACTTTC. This gives the protein CASSSGSGANVLTF.

V gene TRBV6-6 combines with J gene TRBJ1-1; 7 positions match TRBD1. The germline CDR1 and CDR2 sequences are MNHNY and SVGAGI (reference sequence). The CDR3 has 14 amino acids. V shed 4 bases, J shed 1 base, and the junction held 3 bases outside the gene matches. As DNA, the CDR3 is TGTGCCAGCAGTTCTAGGGGGCGGAACACTGAAGCTTTCTTT. Protein product: CASSSRGRNTEAFF.

V usage is TRBV27 and J usage is TRBJ1-4, with D unclear. Germline V gene data show CDR1 as MNHEY and CDR2 as SMNVEV (reference sequence). The CDR3 contains 14 residues. V lost 2 bases and J 8 bases, leaving 12 bases between the germline ends. In DNA form, the CDR3 reads TGTGCCAGCAGTTTACAGGTTGTCTCCGAAAAACTGTTTTTT. This encodes CASSLQVVSEKLFF.

This chain connects TRBV30 to TRBJ2-7; D is possibly TRBD2 (6 bases). The V gene's germline CDR1 is GTSNPN and CDR2 SVGIG (reference sequence). V was shortened by 0 bases and J by 3 bases, with 15 bases between the two germline ends. CDR3 size: 15 residues. CDR3 nucleotide sequence: TGTGCCTGGAGTGTACGGGGCGGGGAGAACTACGAGCAGTACTTC. This translates into CAWSVRGGENYEQYF.